What follows are 27 T cell receptor beta chains derived from one specimen sequenced in a study of tumor and adjacent non-tumor tissue in lung cancer. The library came from three nested PCR rounds adapted from ARM-PCR protocols. Using its own MiXCR run on the multiplex PCR reads, TCRdb lists one record per CDR3 protein. This sample carries about 110,000 distinct CDR3 sequences, 62% of them seen once, and the ten largest clones take around a fifth. No cell sorting was done before RNA was extracted from the tissue. The normal lung tissue was taken more than 3 cm from the tumor edge. Source material: distant non-tumor lung tissue. These TCRs come from a man aged 60 to 75 with non-small cell lung cancer.

At least ten counts were recorded for this clonotype. DNA for the CDR3: TGCAGCGTAGGGACTAGCGGGGGCAGGTATTTT. Protein sequence: CSVGTSGGRYF. The chain uses TRBV29-1 and TRBJ2-3; 14 bases fit TRBD2. V lost 6 bases, J lost 14 bases, and 4 bases stayed unmatched. The CDR3 runs 11 residues. Germline V gene data show CDR1 as SQVTM and CDR2 as ANQGSEA.

The table lists this clonotype with a few counts. A much larger clone lies one base from this, so it may be a read error. The chain uses TRBV6-1 and TRBJ1-1; weak D call: TRBD1 (5 bases). The length of the CDR3 is 13 residues. CDR1 and CDR2 (germline): MNHNS, SASEGT. CDR3 in DNA: TGTGTCAGCACCATGGGGGGTTGGGCTGAAGCTTTCTTT. This gives the protein CVSTMGGWAEAFF.

As regards this clonotype: The junction shows a germline mismatch at one end, possibly a read error. This chain uses TRBV28 with TRBJ2-3; D possibly corresponds to TRBD2 (5 bases). The CDR3 consists of 11 residues. CDR1 and CDR2 from the germline V gene are MDHEN and SYDVKM. CDR3 amino acids: CTSSPGFLQYF. For the CDR3, the DNA is TGTACCAGCAGCCCGGGATTCTTGCAATATTTT.

In regard to this clonotype: A much bigger clone sits one base away, suggesting this may be a read error. The conserved closing phenylalanine or tryptophan is absent in this CDR3, likely reflecting a read error. The chain recombines TRBV12-3 or TRBV12-4 with TRBJ2-7, with no clear D. V was shortened by 4 bases and J by 1 base, with 11 bases between the two germline ends. The CDR3 is 14 amino acids. CDR3 protein: CASSSTLESYEQYL. CDR3 nucleotides: TGTGCCAGCAGTTCCACCCTTGAGTCCTACGAGCAGTACCTC.

The chain recombines TRBV6-5 with TRBJ1-5; TRBD1 is a possible D gene (5 bases). CDR1 and CDR2 from the germline V gene are MNHEY and SVGAGI. This CDR3 has 14 amino acids. The V and J ends lost 6 bases and 1 base respectively, with 10 bases between them. CDR3 region: CASSYGGSNQPQHF. CDR3 sequence (DNA): TGTGCCAGCAGCTACGGGGGAAGCAATCAGCCCCAGCATTTT.

The chain uses TRBV11-2 and TRBJ2-2, with D tentatively TRBD1 (5 bases). V was cut by 4 bases and J by 7 bases, with 16 bases left in between. The CDR3 runs to 15 residues. Germline V gives CDR1 SGHAT, CDR2 FQNNGV. The CDR3 DNA reads TGTGCCAGCAGCTCGCAGGGTTGGGAAGACGGGGAGCTGTTTTTT. Its translation is CASSSQGWEDGELFF.

With regard to this clonotype: A much larger clone sits a single nucleotide away, making a read error possible. Lacking the conserved final phenylalanine or tryptophan, this CDR3 likely reflects a read error. The V and J genes are TRBV5-1 and TRBJ1-4, with no clear D. CDR1 is SGHRS, CDR2 YFSETQ, per germline. The V end lost 5 bases, the J end lost 0 bases, and 8 bases lay between the germline ends. The CDR3 is 14 amino acids. Here the CDR3 reads CASRTRATNEKLFL. The CDR3 DNA sequence: TGCGCCAGCAGAACTCGGGCAACTAATGAAAAACTGTTTTTG.

This chain's CDR3 is CASSSPRAGDQPQHF. The CDR3 nucleotides read TGTGCCAGCAGCAGCCCACGGGCAGGGGATCAGCCCCAGCATTTT. The chain employs TRBV16 and TRBJ1-5; weak D call: TRBD1 (6 bases). V lost 5 bases and J 5 bases, leaving 16 bases between the germline ends. The CDR3 totals 15 residues. Germline values: CDR1 KGHSY, CDR2 FQNENV.

Comments on this clonotype: Germline and junction disagree at one end, which may indicate a read error. The chain links TRBV24-1 to TRBJ1-1; D might be TRBD1 (6 bases). The CDR3 totals 14 residues. Germline-derived CDR1 and CDR2 are KGHDR and SFDVKD. The chain's CDR3 is CATRDGGMNTEVFF. The CDR3 nucleotides are TGTGCCACCAGGGATGGGGGCATGAACACTGAAGTTTTCTTT.

Points on this clonotype: Because the CDR3 is missing its conserved closing phenylalanine or tryptophan, this is likely a read error. The DNA is left out, because the CDR3 cannot be placed on it with certainty; the CDR3 is given as TCRdb lists it. The chain carries TRBV11-3 and TRBJ2-2; the table's D call of TRBD1 was not tested on the DNA. The CDR3 spans 15 amino acids, including both terminal residues. Germline-derived CDR1 and CDR2 are SGHNT and YENEEA. CDR3 sequence reads: CASSLTGVATGELFS.

The V and J genes are TRBV11-2 and TRBJ2-3; D ambiguous. The ends were cut back, 5 bases at V and 0 bases at J, with 15 bases in the middle. Germline V gives CDR1 SGHAT, CDR2 FQNNGV. CDR3 length equals 16 residues. The CDR3 here is CASSGRAASSTDTQYF. In DNA, the CDR3 is TGTGCCAGCAGCGGCCGGGCGGCGTCGAGCACAGATACGCAGTATTTT.

About this clonotype: This CDR3 fails to terminate in the conserved phenylalanine or tryptophan, so it likely reflects a read error. J is TRBJ1-5 and V is TRBV4-1, with unresolved D. There are 16 residues in the CDR3. Germline loops: CDR1 MGHRA, CDR2 YSYEKL. CDR3 nucleotides: TGCGCCAGCAGCCAAGATCCAGGAAATAGCGATCAGCCCCAGCATTAT. Its protein product is CASSQDPGNSDQPQHY.

V gene TRBV11-1 combines with J gene TRBJ2-1, with no clear D. CDR1 is SGHAT and CDR2 is FQDESV in the germline V gene (reference sequence). The V and J ends lost 4 bases and 8 bases respectively, with 9 bases between them. This CDR3 spans 12 amino acids. The CDR3 is CASSSKGYEQFF. CDR3 in DNA: TGTGCCAGCAGCTCGAAGGGATATGAGCAGTTCTTC.

This clonotype was recorded at least ten times. This sequence joins TRBV6-5 and TRBJ2-2; perhaps TRBD2 as D (6 bases). Germline assignment: CDR1 MNHEY and CDR2 SVGAGI. The CDR3 sequence is 17 residues long. The ends were cut back, 6 bases at V and 0 bases at J, with 17 bases in the middle. The CDR3, as DNA: TGTGCCAGCAGAAGGACGGCTAGCGCCGCGAACACCGGGGAGCTGTTTTTT. It encodes CASRRTASAANTGELFF.

In the case of this clonotype: A single base separates this from a much larger clone, so it may be a read error. This chain connects TRBV6-2 or TRBV6-3 to TRBJ1-5; D might be TRBD1 (6 bases). Germline V CDR1 and CDR2: MNHEY, SVGEGT. The V and J ends lost 2 bases and 11 bases respectively, with 16 bases between them. This CDR3 region has 14 residues. CDR3 DNA sequence: TGTGCCAGCAGTTACGGTGGGGTTGGACAGTCCCAGCATTTT. Protein sequence: CASSYGGVGQSQHF.

The gene calls are TRBV5-1 and TRBJ1-3; D uncertain. This CDR3 is built from 15 residues. Trimming took 1 base from V and 2 from J, leaving 10 bases between them. Germline V gene sequence: CDR1 SGHRS, CDR2 YFSETQ. CDR3 sequence (DNA): TGCGCCAGCAGCTTGACGGTGGCGCCTGGAAACACCATATATTTT. Translation gives CASSLTVAPGNTIYF.

Concerning this clonotype itself: One end of the junction is discordant with germline, which a read error may explain. The chain uses TRBV6-2 or TRBV6-3 and TRBJ2-7, with no clear D. CDR1 is MNHEY and CDR2 is SVGEGT in the germline V gene. The CDR3 extends over 13 amino acids. The CDR3 reads CASTSTLRDEQYF. The CDR3 DNA follows: TGCGCCAGCACTTCCACCCTTCGTGACGAGCAGTACTTC.

The V and J genes are TRBV20-1 and TRBJ2-2, with 15 bases matching TRBD2. V lost 5 bases to trimming and J lost 8 bases; unmatched junction nucleotides: 6. The CDR3 sequence is 15 residues long. Looked up from germline, CDR1 is DFQATT and CDR2 is SNEGSKA (reference sequence). The CDR3: CSAAGLAGGKGELFF. For the CDR3, the DNA is TGCAGTGCTGCTGGACTAGCGGGAGGGAAAGGGGAGCTGTTTTTT.

This clonotype was recorded a few times. This chain joins TRBV28 and TRBJ1-2; D remains unclear. The CDR3 is 14 amino acids. V lost 5 bases and J lost 4, with 14 bases in between. In germline, CDR1 is MDHEN, CDR2 SYDVKM. CDR3 in DNA: TGTGCCAGCAGTAACGACTTACCCACCTATGGCTACACCTTC. It translates to CASSNDLPTYGYTF.

About this clonotype itself: This CDR3 fails to terminate in the conserved phenylalanine or tryptophan, so it likely reflects a read error. J is TRBJ2-7 and V is TRBV11-2; D gene uncertain. This CDR3 comprises 12 residues. Germline V CDR1 and CDR2: SGHAT, FQNNGV. This CDR3 is CASSLGLYEQYI. The DNA of the CDR3 is TGTGCCAGCAGCTTAGGACTGTACGAACAGTACATC.

A word on this clonotype: At one of its ends the junction is not consistent with the germline gene, which may arise from a read error. This chain uses TRBV4-2 with TRBJ2-7; D may be TRBD2 (7 bases). The CDR3 loop spans 17 amino acids. Germline V gives CDR1 LGHNA, CDR2 YNFKEQ. CDR3 region: CVSSQVLGGTTFYEQYF. The DNA of the CDR3 is TGTGTCAGCAGCCAAGTCCTCGGGGGGACAACCTTCTACGAGCAGTACTTC.

A few counts support this clonotype. The J gene is TRBJ2-7, the V gene TRBV7-9; 14 bases map to TRBD2. The ends lost 4 bases at V and 6 bases at J; junction bases unmatched: 17. CDR1 is SEHNR, CDR2 FQNEAQ, per germline (reference sequence). This CDR3 comprises 19 residues. The CDR3 protein is CASSSGLAGVGARFVEQYF. The CDR3 nucleotides read TGTGCCAGCAGCTCGGGACTAGCGGGAGTAGGGGCACGATTCGTCGAGCAGTACTTC.

This chain connects TRBV6-2 or TRBV6-3 to TRBJ2-2; 8 nucleotides match TRBD1. This CDR3 spans 16 amino acids. Germline-derived CDR1 and CDR2 are MNHEY and SVGEGT. V was pared by 4 bases and J by 4 bases, with 8 bases of the junction left unmatched. The CDR3 DNA reads TGTGCCAGCAGTTCTTGGACAGGGACGAGCACCGGGGAGCTGTTTTTT. It encodes CASSSWTGTSTGELFF.

This clonotype was counted between two and nine times. A much bigger clone sits one base away, suggesting this may be a read error. V gene TRBV6-1 combines with J gene TRBJ1-2, with a possible D match to TRBD1 (5 bases). Germline V gene data show CDR1 as MNHNS and CDR2 as SASEGT. The CDR3 is made up of 14 amino acids. Trimming took off 6 bases at V and 8 bases at J, with 19 bases between the two ends. The CDR3 sequence: CASRTDTRLGGYTF. DNA of the CDR3: TGTGCCAGCAGGACAGACACACGGCTCGGCGGCTACACCTTC.

CDR3 residues: CASNIRDALSYEQYF. CDR3 DNA: TGTGCCAGCAACATCAGGGACGCCCTCTCCTACGAGCAGTACTTC. This chain joins TRBV6-6 and TRBJ2-7; perhaps D is TRBD1 or TRBD2 (5 bases each). This CDR3 comprises 15 residues. V was pared by 7 bases and J by 0 bases, with 16 bases between. Per the germline V gene, CDR1 is MNHNY and CDR2 is SVGAGI (reference sequence).

This clonotype was counted many times. In nucleotides, the CDR3 is TGTGCCAGCAGACACCCTGAGCACCATTATGGCTACACCTTC. This encodes CASRHPEHHYGYTF. The chain recombines TRBV6-2 or TRBV6-3 with TRBJ1-2; no firm D call. V lost 6 bases, J lost 5 bases, and 16 bases lay in between. Germline CDR1 MNHEY, CDR2 SVGEGT. The CDR3 loop spans 14 amino acids.

Here the CDR3 DNA reads TGTATCAGCACTTCCGGACAATCCTACGAGCAGTACTTC. It codes for CISTSGQSYEQYF. V is TRBV6-2 or TRBV6-3 and J is TRBJ2-7; a possible D gene is TRBD1 (5 bases). Germline V gene sequence: CDR1 MNHEY, CDR2 SVGEGT. This CDR3 is 13 amino acids long.